This T cell receptor beta chain is from a study of T cell responses to AZD1222 COVID-19 vaccine (dated by TCRdb to the early 2020s). In the study overall: AZD1222 recipients with second doses at about 4 weeks or about 12 weeks were pooled, because spike-specific TCR depth and breadth did not differ between schedules. TCR sequencing covered roughly 230 trial participants: 200 to 220 given two doses of AZD1222 and 26 given two doses of MenACWY control vaccine. Trial participants were enrolled by age into 18-55, 56-69 and 70-plus year subgroups, with roughly 160, 29 and 62 TCR-sequenced participants respectively. Overall study outcomes, separate from this receptor: Epitopes outside the regions mutated in the B.1.351 and B.1.1.7 variants were reportedly recognized by nearly half of the unique spike-specific TCRs. Spike-specific TCR breadth and depth rose significantly after two AZD1222 doses compared with day 0 and with MenACWY recipients. Only six or seven AZD1222 recipients were SARS-CoV-2 seropositive at baseline, limiting conclusions about previously exposed vaccinees. Because no samples from the day 14 peak response were available, repertoires could be characterized only after the peak T cell response. Participants were mostly white British, with more females than males. The authors suggested clonal diversity may have been underestimated. In the small 56-69-year group, the increase in depth fell short of significance, most likely because of low power. CD4 TCRs associated with the vaccine covered the entire spike protein, and the dominant responses were in regions 160-218 and 743-854.

The sample's time point label, decoded: baseline before first vaccination. Samples from vaccinated people were obtained from the UK trials COV001 and COV002, which included a single-blind randomized controlled phase 2/3 trial of AZD1222 (ChAdOx1 nCoV-19) in healthy adults. For TCRbeta chain sequencing, PBMC samples were collected from trial participants at day 0 and at day 28 after the second dose. The CDR3 regions of human TCRbeta chains were subjected to immunosequencing. The study's own analysis went as follows. Repertoire TCRs were checked for matches against a reference library of SARS-CoV-2-specific TCRs that had been generated using the MIRA antigen-specificity platform. Breadth was defined as the fraction of unique TCRs that were SARS-CoV-2-associated, and depth was defined as the fraction of total T cells that were SARS-CoV-2-associated. Using the MIRA data, every spike-specific TCR was mapped to the spike region that the TCR reacted to and assigned to either a CD4 or a CD8 class. Log10-transformed breadth and depth values were compared by one-way ANOVA with Sidak's multiple comparisons tests. TCRdb's version of the immuneACCESS table is confined to in-frame rearrangements and falls short of the full clone set. An unresolved V gene accounts for under half of the shortfall where checked; the remainder is of unknown origin. The V and J calls and clone size were taken over from that table, and D and trimming were inferred from the DNA. In this sample the table shows about 140,000 clones, over 85% of which occur a single time. In total, the top ten clones hold around 5% of the sample.

This clone was seen only a few times. What this receptor recognizes is not known. No per-base quality is available; no much larger clone lies one base away. The V end loses 6 bases and the J end loses 3 bases, and a stretch of 15 bases separates them. As encoded in the germline V gene, CDR1 is SGHRS while CDR2 is YFSETQ. Taken from cysteine to phenylalanine, the CDR3 has 15 residues. Of all the DNA, just the CDR3 is kept, 45 bases in frame from base 1. The clonotype originates from an adult in good health. The chain couples TRBV5-1 to TRBJ1-4; the D gene is perhaps TRBD1, on 6 matching bases. Sequencing was performed on peripheral blood, taken on day 0 of AZD1222 vaccination. The CDR3 region: CASTQYGTPNEKLFF. The DNA sequence follows: TGCGCCAGCACCCAATATGGGACACCTAATGAAAAACTGTTTTTT.